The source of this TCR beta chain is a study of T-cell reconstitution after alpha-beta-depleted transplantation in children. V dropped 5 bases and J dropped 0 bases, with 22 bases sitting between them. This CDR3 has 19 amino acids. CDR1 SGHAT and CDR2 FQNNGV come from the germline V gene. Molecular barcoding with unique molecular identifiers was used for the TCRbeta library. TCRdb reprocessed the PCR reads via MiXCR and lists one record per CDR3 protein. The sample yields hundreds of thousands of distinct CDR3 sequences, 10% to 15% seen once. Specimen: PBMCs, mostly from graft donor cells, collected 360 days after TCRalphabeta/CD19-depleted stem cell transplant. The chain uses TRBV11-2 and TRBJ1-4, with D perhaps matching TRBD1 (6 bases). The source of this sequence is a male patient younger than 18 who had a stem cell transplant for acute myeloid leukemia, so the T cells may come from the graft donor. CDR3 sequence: CASSPTRGHSLPTNEKLFF. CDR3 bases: TGTGCCAGCAGCCCGACCAGGGGACATTCCCTTCCAACTAATGAAAAACTGTTTTTT.